Listed below are T cell receptor beta chains from one sample, sequenced in a study of T cell changes during pregnancy in multiple sclerosis. Clones were read by immunoSEQ multiplex PCR, and TCRdb kept only the in-frame ones, dropping some. The data hold just over 60,000 clones, with 92% observed a single time. The material was peripheral blood, obtained in the second trimester of pregnancy. These receptors came from a female donor in good health, enrolled as a control in a pregnancy study. Both conserved end residues are part of each CDR3. A D gene is named only where the DNA matches it firmly. The size field is filled for only some rows; it gives once, few, many or a size class.

.	TRBV5-4	TRBD2	TRBJ2-7	TGTGCCAGCAGCCCGGGCGGGAGGGTAGAGCAGTACTTC	CASSPGGRVEQYF
.	TRBV25-1	TRBD1	TRBJ1-4	TGTGCCAGCAGTGCTCATGGGACAGGGAGATCGACTAATGAAAAACTGTTTTTT	CASSAHGTGRSTNEKLFF
once	TRBV5-6	.	TRBJ1-3	TGTGCCAGCAGCTTGGCCTCGAATCAGGGCGGGAGTGGAAACACCATATATTTT	CASSLASNQGGSGNTIYF
.	TRBV6-5	TRBD1	TRBJ2-7	TGTGCCAGCAGTTACTCGGGGCAGGGGGCATGGGAGCAGTACTTC	CASSYSGQGAWEQYF
.	TRBV19	TRBD1	TRBJ1-1	TGTGCCAGTAGTATAGTGTTCCGGACAGGGCGGAACACTGAAGCTTTCTTT	CASSIVFRTGRNTEAFF
.	TRBV6-5	.	TRBJ2-7	TGTGCCAGCAGTTACGGGGCGAAGGACGAGCAGTACTTC	CASSYGAKDEQYF
.	TRBV5-4	TRBD1	TRBJ1-6	TGTGCCAGCAGCACCCGGACAGGGACGATCAATTCACCCCTCCACTTT	CASSTRTGTINSPLHF
.	TRBV18	.	TRBJ2-7	TGTGCCAGCTCCCCCGACAGTAGCTCCTACGAGCAGTACTTC	CASSPDSSSYEQYF
.	TRBV19	TRBD1	TRBJ2-7	TGTGCCAGTAGTATAGTCTCAGGGGGCCGGGTCTACGAGCAGTACTTC	CASSIVSGGRVYEQYF
.	TRBV5-6	TRBD2	TRBJ2-7	TGTGCCAGCAGCTTTCTAGGGGTGGAGCGGGAGATTTTCTACGAGCAGTACTTC	CASSFLGVEREIFYEQYF
.	TRBV9	TRBD1	TRBJ2-5	TGTGCCAGCAGCGTGGGACAGCCACAAGAGACCCAGTACTTC	CASSVGQPQETQYF
.	TRBV4-3	.	TRBJ2-7	TGCGCCAGCAGCCAAGATCGCAGCGAGCAGTACTTC	CASSQDRSEQYF
once	TRBV7-8	TRBD1	TRBJ1-5	TGTGCCAGCAGCCTCCGGACAGGGGGCGTTCAGCCCCAGCATTTT	CASSLRTGGVQPQHF
.	TRBV28	.	TRBJ2-5	TGTGCCAGCAGGGGGGCGGCAGCAGGGACCCAGTACTTC	CASRGAAAGTQYF
.	TRBV21-1	.	TRBJ2-2	TGTGCCAGCAGCTCACCTCCCGGGACAGGGAACACCGGGGAGCTGTTTTTT	CASSSPPGTGNTGELFF
.	TRBV29-1	.	TRBJ1-4	TGCAGCGTGCTATTGAATGAAAAACTGTTTTTT	CSVLLNEKLFF
.	TRBV6-5	.	TRBJ1-2	TGTGCCAGCACTACCGGACAGCGCTATGGCTACACCTTC	CASTTGQRYGYTF
.	TRBV5-8	.	TRBJ1-3	TGTGCCAGCAGCTTTCGTGGGAGGGCTGGAAACACCATATATTTT	CASSFRGRAGNTIYF
.	TRBV18	.	TRBJ1-4	TGTGCCAGCTCTCCCACGGTTCCCTTTGAAAAACTGTTTTTT	CASSPTVPFEKLFF
.	TRBV30	.	TRBJ2-2	TGTGCCTGGAGTGAGCACCCGGGACTTATGACCGGGGAGCTGTTTTTT	CAWSEHPGLMTGELFF
.	TRBV7-2	TRBD1	TRBJ1-1	TGTGCCAGCAGCTGGACGGGACAGGGAGGGACTGAAGCTTTCTTT	CASSWTGQGGTEAFF
.	TRBV6-6	TRBD2	TRBJ2-1	TGTGCCAGCAGTGAGTCTAGCGGGGACTACAATGAGCAGTTCTTC	CASSESSGDYNEQFF
.	TRBV11-2	TRBD1	TRBJ1-2	TGTGCCAGCAGCGCGGACAGGAGCTATGGCTACACCTTC	CASSADRSYGYTF
once	TRBV4-1	.	TRBJ1-1	TGCGCCAGCAGCCGAAACCAGGTCTTCGGCACTGAAGCTTTCTTT	CASSRNQVFGTEAFF
.	TRBV5-1	TRBD2	TRBJ2-5	TGCGCCAGCAGCTTGTTGGCGGGGGGGATGGAGACCCAGTACTTC	CASSLLAGGMETQYF